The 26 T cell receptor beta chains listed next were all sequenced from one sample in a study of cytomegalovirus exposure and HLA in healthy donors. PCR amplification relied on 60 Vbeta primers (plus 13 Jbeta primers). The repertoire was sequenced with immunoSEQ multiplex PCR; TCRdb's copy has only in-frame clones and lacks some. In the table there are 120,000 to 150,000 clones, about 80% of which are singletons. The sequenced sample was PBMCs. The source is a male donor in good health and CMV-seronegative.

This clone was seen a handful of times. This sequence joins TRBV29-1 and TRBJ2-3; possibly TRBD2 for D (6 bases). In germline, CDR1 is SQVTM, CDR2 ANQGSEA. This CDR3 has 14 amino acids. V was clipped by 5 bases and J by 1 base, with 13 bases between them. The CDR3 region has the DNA TGCAGCGTTCGACGGGGGATCGGCACAGATACGCAGTATTTT. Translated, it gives CSVRRGIGTDTQYF.

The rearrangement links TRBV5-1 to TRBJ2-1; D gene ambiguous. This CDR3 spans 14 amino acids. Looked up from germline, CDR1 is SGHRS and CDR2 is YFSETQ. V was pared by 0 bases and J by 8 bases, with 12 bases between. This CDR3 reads CASSLGQEGDEQFF. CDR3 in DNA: TGCGCCAGCAGCTTGGGGCAGGAAGGCGATGAGCAGTTCTTC.

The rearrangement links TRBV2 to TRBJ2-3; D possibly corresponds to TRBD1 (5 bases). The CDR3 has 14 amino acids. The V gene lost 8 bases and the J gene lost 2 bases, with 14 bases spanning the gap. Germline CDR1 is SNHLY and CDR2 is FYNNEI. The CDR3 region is CASRFREITDTQYF. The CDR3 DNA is TGTGCCAGCCGTTTCAGGGAAATCACAGATACGCAGTATTTT. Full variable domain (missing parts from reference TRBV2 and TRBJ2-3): EPEVTQTPSHQVTQMGQEVILRCVPISNHLYFYWYRQILGQKVEFLVSFYNNEISEKSEIFDDQFSVERPDGSNFTLKIRSTKLEDSAMYFCASRFREITDTQYFGPGTRLTVL.

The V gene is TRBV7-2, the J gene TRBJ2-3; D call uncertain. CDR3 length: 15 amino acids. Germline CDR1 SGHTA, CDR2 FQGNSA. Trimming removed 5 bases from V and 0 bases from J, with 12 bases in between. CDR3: CASSRRVSSTDTQYF. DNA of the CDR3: TGTGCCAGCAGCCGCCGGGTCTCTAGCACAGATACGCAGTATTTT.

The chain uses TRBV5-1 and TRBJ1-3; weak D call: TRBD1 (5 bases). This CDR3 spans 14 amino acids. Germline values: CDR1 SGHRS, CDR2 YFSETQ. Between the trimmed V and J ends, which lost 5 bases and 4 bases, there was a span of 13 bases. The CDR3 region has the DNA TGCGCCAGCAGTGACGGACATTTGGGAAACACCATATATTTT. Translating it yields CASSDGHLGNTIYF.

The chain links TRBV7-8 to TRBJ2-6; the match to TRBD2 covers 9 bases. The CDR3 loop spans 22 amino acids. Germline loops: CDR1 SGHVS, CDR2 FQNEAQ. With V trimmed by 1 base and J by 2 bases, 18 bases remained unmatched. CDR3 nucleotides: TGTGCCAGCAGCTTAGGTCGTCTAGCGGGGACCCCCCGGAGGACTGGGGCCAACGTCCTGACTTTC. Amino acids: CASSLGRLAGTPRRTGANVLTF.

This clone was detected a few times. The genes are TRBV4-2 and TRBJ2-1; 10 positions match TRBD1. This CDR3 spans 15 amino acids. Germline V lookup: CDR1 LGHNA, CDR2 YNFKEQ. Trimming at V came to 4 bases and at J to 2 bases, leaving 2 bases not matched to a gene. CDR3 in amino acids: CASSRDRGAYNEQFF. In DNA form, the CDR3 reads TGTGCCAGCAGCCGGGACAGGGGTGCCTACAATGAGCAGTTCTTC.

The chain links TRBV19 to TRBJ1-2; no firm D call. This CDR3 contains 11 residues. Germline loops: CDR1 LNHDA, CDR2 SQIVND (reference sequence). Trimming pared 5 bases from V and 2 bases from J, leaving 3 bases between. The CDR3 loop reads CASSSNYGYTF. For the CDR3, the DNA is TGTGCCAGTAGTTCAAACTATGGCTACACCTTC.

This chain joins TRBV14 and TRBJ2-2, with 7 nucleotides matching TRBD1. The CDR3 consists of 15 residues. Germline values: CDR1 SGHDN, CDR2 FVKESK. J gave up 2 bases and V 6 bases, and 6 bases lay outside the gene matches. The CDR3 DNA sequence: TGTGCCAGCAGACTCGGGACAGCCAACACCGGGGAGCTGTTTTTT. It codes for CASRLGTANTGELFF.

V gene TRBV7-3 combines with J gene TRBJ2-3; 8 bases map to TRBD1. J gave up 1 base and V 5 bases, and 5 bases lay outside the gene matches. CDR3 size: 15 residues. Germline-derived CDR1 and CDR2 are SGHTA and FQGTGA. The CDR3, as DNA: TGTGCCAGCAGCCCGACAGGGGTGGGCACAGATACGCAGTATTTT. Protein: CASSPTGVGTDTQYF.

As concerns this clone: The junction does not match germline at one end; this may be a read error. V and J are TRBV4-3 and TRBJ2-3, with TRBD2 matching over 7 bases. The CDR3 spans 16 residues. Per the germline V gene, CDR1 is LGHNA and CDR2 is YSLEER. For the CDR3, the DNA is TGCGCCAGCAACCAAGATAGATTGGGGGGGACAGATACGCAGTATTTT. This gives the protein CASNQDRLGGTDTQYF.

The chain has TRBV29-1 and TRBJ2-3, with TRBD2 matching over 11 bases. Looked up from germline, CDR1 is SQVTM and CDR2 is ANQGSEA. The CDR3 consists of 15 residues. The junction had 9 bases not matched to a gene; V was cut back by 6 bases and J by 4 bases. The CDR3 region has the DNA TGCAGCGTCCATACGACTAGCGGGGTGCCAGATACGCAGTATTTT. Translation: CSVHTTSGVPDTQYF.

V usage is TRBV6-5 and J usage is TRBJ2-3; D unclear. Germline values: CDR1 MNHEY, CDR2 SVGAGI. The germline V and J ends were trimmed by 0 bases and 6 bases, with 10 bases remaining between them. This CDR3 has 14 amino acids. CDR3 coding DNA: TGTGCCAGCAGTTACTCGATCCTGAGGGATACGCAGTATTTT. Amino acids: CASSYSILRDTQYF.

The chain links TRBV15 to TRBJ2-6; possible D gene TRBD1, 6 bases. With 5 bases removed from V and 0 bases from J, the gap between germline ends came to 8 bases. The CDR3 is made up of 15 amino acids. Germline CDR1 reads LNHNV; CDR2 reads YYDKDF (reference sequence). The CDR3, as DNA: TGTGCCACCAGCCGGACAGTCTCTGGGGCCAACGTCCTGACTTTC. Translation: CATSRTVSGANVLTF.

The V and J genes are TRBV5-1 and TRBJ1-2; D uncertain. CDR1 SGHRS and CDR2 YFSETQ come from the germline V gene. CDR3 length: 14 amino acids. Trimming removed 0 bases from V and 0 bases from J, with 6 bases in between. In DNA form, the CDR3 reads TGCGCCAGCAGCTTGGAATCCTCTAACTATGGCTACACCTTC. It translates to CASSLESSNYGYTF.

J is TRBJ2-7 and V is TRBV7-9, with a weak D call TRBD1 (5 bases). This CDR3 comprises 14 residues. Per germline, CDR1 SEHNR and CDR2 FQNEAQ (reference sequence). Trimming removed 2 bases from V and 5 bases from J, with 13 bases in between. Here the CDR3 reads CASSLLGLPDEQYF. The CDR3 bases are TGTGCCAGCAGCTTATTGGGGCTCCCGGACGAGCAGTACTTC.

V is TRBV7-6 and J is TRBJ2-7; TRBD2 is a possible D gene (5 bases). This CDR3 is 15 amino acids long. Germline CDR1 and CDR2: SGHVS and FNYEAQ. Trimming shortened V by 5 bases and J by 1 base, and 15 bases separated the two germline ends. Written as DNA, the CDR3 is TGTGCCAGCAGCAATTATGGGGAGAAGTCCTACGAGCAGTACTTC. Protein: CASSNYGEKSYEQYF.

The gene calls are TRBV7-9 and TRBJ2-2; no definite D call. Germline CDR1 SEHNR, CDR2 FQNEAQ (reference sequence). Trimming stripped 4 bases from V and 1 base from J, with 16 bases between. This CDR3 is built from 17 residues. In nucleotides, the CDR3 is TGTGCCAGCAGCTCCTCCCTTACAGTTCTGAACACCGGGGAGCTGTTTTTT. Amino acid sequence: CASSSSLTVLNTGELFF.

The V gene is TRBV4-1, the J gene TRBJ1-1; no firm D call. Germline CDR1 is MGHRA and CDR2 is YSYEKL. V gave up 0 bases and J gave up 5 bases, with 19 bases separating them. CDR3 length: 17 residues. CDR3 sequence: CASSQERRRTPGTEAFF. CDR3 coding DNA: TGCGCCAGCAGCCAAGAACGGCGGAGGACCCCCGGGACTGAAGCTTTCTTT.

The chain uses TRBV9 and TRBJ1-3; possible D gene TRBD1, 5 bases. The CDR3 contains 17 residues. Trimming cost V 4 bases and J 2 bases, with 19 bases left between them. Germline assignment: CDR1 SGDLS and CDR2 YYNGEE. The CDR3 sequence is CASSPSPPGGTGNTIYF. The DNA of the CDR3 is TGTGCCAGCAGCCCCTCTCCCCCCGGGGGAACTGGAAACACCATATATTTT. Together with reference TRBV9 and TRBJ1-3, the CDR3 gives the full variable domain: DSGVTQTPKHLITATGQRVTLRCSPRSGDLSVYWYQQSLDQGLQFLIQYYNGEERAKGNILERFSAQQFPDLHSELNLSSLELGDSALYFCASSPSPPGGTGNTIYFGEGSWLTVV.

CDR3 amino acids: CASTGARTGLYEQYF. In DNA, the CDR3 is TGTGCCAGCACCGGGGCGAGGACAGGGCTGTACGAGCAGTACTTC. The chain links TRBV6-1 to TRBJ2-7; 8 positions agree with TRBD1. The CDR3 sequence is 15 residues long. V shed 7 bases and J 4 bases; nucleotides not matched to a gene: 12. Germline V gene sequence: CDR1 MNHNS, CDR2 SASEGT.

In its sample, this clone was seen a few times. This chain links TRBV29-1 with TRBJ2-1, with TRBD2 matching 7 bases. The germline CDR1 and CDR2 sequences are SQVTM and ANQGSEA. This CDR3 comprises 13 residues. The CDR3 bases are TGCAGTTGCGGGGAGGGGATTGTCAATGAGCAGTTCTTC. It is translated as CSCGEGIVNEQFF.

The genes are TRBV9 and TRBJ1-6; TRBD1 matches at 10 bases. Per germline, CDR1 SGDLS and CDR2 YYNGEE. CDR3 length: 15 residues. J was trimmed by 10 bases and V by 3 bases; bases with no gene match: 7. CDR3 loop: CASSEDRGLRSPLHF. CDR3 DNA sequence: TGTGCCAGCAGCGAGGACAGGGGGTTACGATCACCCCTCCACTTT. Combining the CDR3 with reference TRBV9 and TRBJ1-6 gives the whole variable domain DSGVTQTPKHLITATGQRVTLRCSPRSGDLSVYWYQQSLDQGLQFLIQYYNGEERAKGNILERFSAQQFPDLHSELNLSSLELGDSALYFCASSEDRGLRSPLHFGNGTRLTVT.

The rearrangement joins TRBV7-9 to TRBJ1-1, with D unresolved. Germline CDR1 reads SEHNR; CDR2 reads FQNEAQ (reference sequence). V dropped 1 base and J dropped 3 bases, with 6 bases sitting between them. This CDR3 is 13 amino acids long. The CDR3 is CASSLGGDTEAFF. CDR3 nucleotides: TGTGCCAGCAGCTTAGGCGGTGACACTGAAGCTTTCTTT.

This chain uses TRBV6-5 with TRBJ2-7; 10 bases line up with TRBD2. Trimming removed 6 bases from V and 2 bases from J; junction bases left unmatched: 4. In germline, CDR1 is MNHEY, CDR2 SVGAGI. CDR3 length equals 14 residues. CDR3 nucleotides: TGTGCCAGCAGGGAGCGGGGGGGAACCTACGAGCAGTACTTC. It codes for CASRERGGTYEQYF.

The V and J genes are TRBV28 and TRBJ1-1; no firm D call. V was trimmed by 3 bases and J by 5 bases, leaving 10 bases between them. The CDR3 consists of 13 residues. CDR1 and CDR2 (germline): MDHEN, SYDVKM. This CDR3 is CASSFTRRTEAFF. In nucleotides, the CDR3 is TGTGCCAGCAGTTTCACGAGGAGAACTGAAGCTTTCTTT.